These 32 T cell receptor beta chains share one sample of origin, sequenced in a study of blood T cells in healthy people across ages. Primers used in a second PCR of about 7 to 12 cycles were a sample-barcoded 5' primer and a J-beta primer mix. Via MiXCR, TCRdb re-called the 5' RACE reads, giving one row per CDR3 protein. The sample yields around 500,000 distinct CDR3 sequences, around 48% seen once. Sequenced sample: blood. Receptor source: a man at least 80 years old in good health.

The chain employs TRBV29-1 and TRBJ2-7; 8 positions match TRBD2. Trimming cost V 5 bases and J 1 base; bases outside gene matches: 4. The germline V gene has CDR1 SQVTM and CDR2 ANQGSEA. The CDR3 covers 13 residues. The CDR3 is CSVIAGYSYEQYF. For the CDR3, the DNA is TGCAGCGTTATAGCGGGGTATTCCTACGAGCAGTACTTC.

The chain uses TRBV20-1 and TRBJ2-3, with 9 bases identical to TRBD2. The germline gives CDR1 DFQATT, CDR2 SNEGSKA (reference sequence). The CDR3 consists of 15 residues. The V gene end was trimmed by 1 base and the J gene end by 6 bases; junction bases not matched to a gene: 8. As DNA, the CDR3 is TGCAGTGCTAGAGTGGGTAGCGGGGGTTTGGATACGCAGTATTTT. Amino acids: CSARVGSGGLDTQYF.

This chain connects TRBV15 to TRBJ1-1; D unresolved. The V and J ends lost 0 bases and 8 bases respectively, with 13 bases between them. CDR3 size: 14 residues. Germline values: CDR1 LNHNV, CDR2 YYDKDF (reference sequence). The CDR3 sequence is CATSRDRAADEAFF. The CDR3 DNA is TGTGCCACCAGCAGAGATAGGGCCGCTGACGAAGCTTTCTTT.

To note about this clonotype: A read error may be the cause here, since a much bigger clone is one base away. The CDR3 is CASSKARGDFTANVLTF. CDR3 nucleotides: TGTGCCAGCAGCAAAGCTCGCGGGGACTTCACAGCCAACGTCCTGACTTTC. The V call is TRBV21-1, the J call TRBJ2-6; TRBD2 was called by the table and not checked on the DNA. TRBV21-1 is a known pseudogene. CDR3 length: 17 residues.

V usage is TRBV21-1 and J usage is TRBJ1-2; no DNA check was done on the table's D call, TRBD1. TRBV21-1 is a pseudogene locus. The CDR3 extends over 16 amino acids. Here the CDR3 reads CASSRSQQGARSGYTF. CDR3 nucleotide sequence: TGTGCCAGCAGCAGGAGCCAACAGGGGGCTCGGTCTGGCTACACCTTC.

This clonotype was picked up one time. The rearrangement joins TRBV7-2 to TRBJ2-3; the D is unclear. This CDR3 is 12 amino acids long. The V gene lost 5 bases and the J gene lost 8 bases, with 11 bases spanning the gap. Germline values: CDR1 SGHTA, CDR2 FQGNSA. CDR3: CASSLMDATQYF. CDR3 DNA: TGTGCCAGCAGCCTCATGGATGCTACGCAGTATTTT.

This clonotype showed up just a few times. V and J are TRBV7-2 and TRBJ2-5; D is undetermined. The V and J ends lost 7 bases and 5 bases respectively, with 11 bases between them. The germline V gene encodes CDR1 SGHTA and CDR2 FQGNSA. The CDR3 spans 12 residues. Written as DNA, the CDR3 is TGTGCCAGCAACCAGTTTTGGGAGACCCAGTACTTC. Amino acid sequence: CASNQFWETQYF.

In this sample, this clonotype turned up a few times. This chain connects TRBV6-2 or TRBV6-3 to TRBJ2-1; tentative D call: TRBD1 (5 bases). V was clipped by 8 bases and J by 2 bases, with 10 bases between them. The CDR3 covers 13 residues. Looked up from germline, CDR1 is MNHEY and CDR2 is SVGEGT. CDR3 bases: TGTGCCAGCTCGAAGGACACCTACAATGAGCAGTTCTTC. Translation gives CASSKDTYNEQFF.

The genes are TRBV20-1 and TRBJ1-2, with D tentatively TRBD1 (6 bases). V lost 3 bases and J 8 bases, leaving 13 bases between the germline ends. CDR1 and CDR2 (germline): DFQATT, SNEGSKA (reference sequence). This CDR3 spans 12 amino acids. DNA of the CDR3: TGCAGTGCTAGCGGGGGGGCGCGGGGCTACACCTTC. It specifies CSASGGARGYTF.

The sample holds a few counts of this clonotype. The CDR3 region is CASSLASGRSNYGYTF. The CDR3 bases are TGTGCCAGCAGCTTAGCTTCCGGCCGCTCTAACTATGGCTACACCTTC. The chain links TRBV7-2 to TRBJ1-2; D gene unclear. The CDR3 is 16 residues long. V was shortened by 0 bases and J by 0 bases, with 11 bases between the two germline ends. Germline V lookup: CDR1 SGHTA, CDR2 FQGNSA.

This chain links TRBV7-2 with TRBJ1-2, with a tentative D call TRBD1 (6 bases). Trimming pared 5 bases from V and 7 bases from J, leaving 14 bases between. CDR3 length equals 13 residues. Looked up from germline, CDR1 is SGHTA and CDR2 is FQGNSA. The CDR3 DNA sequence: TGTGCCAGCAGCCAGAACAGGGCGGGTGGCTACACCTTC. This encodes CASSQNRAGGYTF.

This clonotype has just a few counts. V is TRBV20-1 and J is TRBJ1-2; D uncertain. The V gene's germline CDR1 is DFQATT and CDR2 SNEGSKA (reference sequence). The ends were cut back, 2 bases at V and 8 bases at J, with 15 bases in the middle. The CDR3 spans 13 residues. The CDR3 sequence: CSARLTPSGGYTF. In DNA, the CDR3 is TGCAGTGCTAGATTGACACCCTCGGGGGGCTACACCTTC.

Of note for this clonotype: At one end, the junction sequence differs from germline, possibly due to a read error. The V gene is TRBV28, the J gene TRBJ1-4; TRBD1 might be the D (6 bases). Germline CDR1 MDHEN, CDR2 SYDVKM. The CDR3 covers 16 residues. In nucleotides, the CDR3 is TGTACCAGCAGCCGAACGGCCGGGGGGCTTGGGGAAAAACTGTTTTTT. Amino acids: CTSSRTAGGLGEKLFF.

The CDR3 loop is CSAPDRVYQETQYF. The CDR3 coding sequence is TGCAGTGCACCGGACAGGGTCTACCAAGAGACCCAGTACTTC. This chain joins TRBV20-1 and TRBJ2-5; 8 nucleotides align to TRBD1. V lost 6 bases, J lost 0 bases, and 6 bases stayed unmatched. The CDR3 is 14 residues long. The germline V gene encodes CDR1 DFQATT and CDR2 SNEGSKA (reference sequence).

V is TRBV7-3 and J is TRBJ2-3; D uncertain. V was clipped by 3 bases and J by 3 bases, with 10 bases between them. The CDR3 totals 14 residues. Germline-derived CDR1 and CDR2 are SGHTA and FQGTGA. The CDR3 sequence is CASSFRPGTDTQYF. CDR3 bases: TGTGCCAGCAGCTTCCGGCCAGGAACAGATACGCAGTATTTT.

The gene calls are TRBV10-3 and TRBJ2-7; D ambiguous. The CDR3 length is 12 residues. V lost 3 bases, J lost 2 bases, and 5 bases lay in between. Germline V gene data show CDR1 as ENHRY and CDR2 as SYGVKD. The CDR3 loop is CAISETAYEQYF. DNA of the CDR3: TGTGCCATCAGTGAAACGGCCTACGAGCAGTACTTC.

This clonotype occurred a few times. The chain combines TRBV19 with TRBJ2-5; 13 bases align to TRBD2. The CDR3 loop spans 15 amino acids. Losses at the gene ends were 10 bases for V and 4 bases for J; bases not matched to a gene: 9. Germline CDR1 is LNHDA and CDR2 is SQIVND (reference sequence). The CDR3: CATLRLAGGRETQYF. The CDR3 DNA reads as TGTGCCACCCTCAGACTAGCGGGAGGCCGAGAGACCCAGTACTTC.

This sequence joins TRBV20-1 and TRBJ2-3; 8 bases map to TRBD2. V shed 1 base, J shed 3 bases, and the junction held 0 bases outside the gene matches. The CDR3 is 13 amino acids. Looked up from germline, CDR1 is DFQATT and CDR2 is SNEGSKA (reference sequence). The CDR3 coding sequence is TGCAGTGCTAGAGTAGCGGGGACAGATACGCAGTATTTT. Translation: CSARVAGTDTQYF.

This chain uses TRBV24-1 with TRBJ2-5; 10 bases line up with TRBD1. With 1 base clipped from V and 11 bases from J, the junction kept 12 bases outside the gene matches. Germline CDR1 KGHDR, CDR2 SFDVKD. The CDR3 is made up of 16 amino acids. The CDR3 protein is CATSDLSGTGDYEQYF. The CDR3 DNA sequence: TGTGCCACCAGTGATTTAAGCGGGACAGGGGACTATGAGCAGTACTTC.

This chain joins TRBV5-1 and TRBJ2-1, with 13 bases fitting TRBD2. Germline V CDR1 and CDR2: SGHRS, YFSETQ. The CDR3 totals 18 residues. The junction had 11 bases not matched to a gene; V was cut back by 2 bases and J by 6 bases. The CDR3 DNA sequence: TGCGCCAGCAGCTTTGAACTAGCGGGAGGGCCCTCAGGCAATGAGCAGTTCTTC. As protein: CASSFELAGGPSGNEQFF.

A note on this clonotype: A read error may be the cause here, since a much bigger clone is one base away. The DNA of the CDR3 is TGTGCCAGCAGTAGGGGGATTAGCGGGATTTTGACGCTAGCCAAAAACATTCAGTACTTC. Protein sequence: CASSRGISGILTLAKNIQYF. The rearrangement joins TRBV6-1 to TRBJ2-4, with 8 bases lining up with TRBD2. This CDR3 contains 20 residues. Germline V gives CDR1 MNHNS, CDR2 SASEGT. The ends lost 5 bases at V and 0 bases at J; junction bases unmatched: 18.

In its sample, this clonotype was seen a few times. This chain joins TRBV7-6 and TRBJ1-4, with D unclear. The V end lost 8 bases, the J end lost 7 bases, and 14 bases lay between the germline ends. The CDR3 extends over 13 amino acids. The germline CDR1 and CDR2 sequences are SGHVS and FNYEAQ. The CDR3: CASVKRNSEKLFF. Here the CDR3 DNA reads TGTGCCAGCGTCAAGCGAAACAGTGAAAAACTGTTTTTT. Drawing the rest from reference TRBV7-6 and TRBJ1-4, the complete variable domain is GAGVSQSPRYKVTKRGQDVALRCDPISGHVSLYWYRQALGQGPEFLTYFNYEAQQDKSGLPNDRFSAERPEGSISTLTIQRTEQRDSAMYRCASVKRNSEKLFFGSGTQLSVL.

This clonotype has just a few counts. V is TRBV7-8 and J is TRBJ1-5, with D possibly TRBD1 on 6 matching bases. CDR3 length: 13 amino acids. V was pared by 5 bases and J by 5 bases, with 10 bases between. Germline loops: CDR1 SGHVS, CDR2 FQNEAQ. CDR3 region: CASSRTADQPQHF. In nucleotides, the CDR3 is TGTGCCAGCAGCCGGACAGCGGATCAGCCCCAGCATTTT.

The chain combines TRBV5-6 with TRBJ1-2; no clear D gene. Between the trimmed V and J ends, which lost 4 bases and 8 bases, there was a span of 15 bases. Looked up from germline, CDR1 is SGHDT and CDR2 is YYEEEE. The CDR3 is 13 residues long. CDR3 nucleotide sequence: TGTGCCAGCAGCCCGTCCGGGGTACGGGGCTACACCTTC. As protein: CASSPSGVRGYTF.

This clonotype was counted only a few times. V usage is TRBV4-3 and J usage is TRBJ2-6; D is unresolved. Germline CDR1 LGHNA, CDR2 YSLEER. Deletions cut 0 bases from V and 0 bases from J, with 6 bases between. CDR3 size: 16 residues. The CDR3 protein is CASSQDHRSGANVLTF. The CDR3 coding sequence is TGCGCCAGCAGCCAAGATCACCGCTCTGGGGCCAACGTCCTGACTTTC.

This chain links TRBV29-1 with TRBJ2-7; 9 bases map to TRBD1. The CDR3 sequence is 12 residues long. V lost 6 bases and J lost 2; bases outside the gene matches: 2. Germline loops: CDR1 SQVTM, CDR2 ANQGSEA. For the CDR3, the DNA is TGCAGCGTCGGGACAGGGCCCTACGAGCAGTACTTC. This sequence encodes CSVGTGPYEQYF.

This sequence joins TRBV9 and TRBJ1-1; a weak D match, TRBD1 (6 bases). The germline V and J ends were trimmed by 2 bases and 4 bases, with 12 bases remaining between them. The V gene's germline CDR1 is SGDLS and CDR2 YYNGEE. The CDR3 has 14 residues. CDR3 DNA sequence: TGTGCCAGCAGCGTCACAGGGATGTCCACTGAAGCTTTCTTT. The encoded protein is CASSVTGMSTEAFF.

The rearrangement links TRBV10-3 to TRBJ2-5; D possibly corresponds to TRBD2 (6 bases). Germline V gene lookup returns CDR1 ENHRY and CDR2 SYGVKD. The V and J ends lost 2 bases and 1 base respectively, with 8 bases between them. There are 14 residues in the CDR3. The DNA for the CDR3 is TGTGCCATCAGTGAGGGGGGAGGCCAAGAGACCCAGTACTTC. It specifies CAISEGGGQETQYF.

V gene TRBV2 combines with J gene TRBJ2-1, with D perhaps matching TRBD2 (6 bases). The V end lost 7 bases, the J end lost 6 bases, and 16 bases lay between the germline ends. The CDR3 runs to 14 residues. Germline CDR1 is SNHLY and CDR2 is FYNNEI. The CDR3 spells CASNPGRLGNEQFF. Here the CDR3 DNA reads TGTGCCAGCAACCCGGGGAGGTTGGGCAATGAGCAGTTCTTC.

J is TRBJ2-7 and V is TRBV20-1; no definite D call. Per the germline V gene, CDR1 is DFQATT and CDR2 is SNEGSKA (reference sequence). Trimming took 0 bases from V and 3 from J, leaving 9 bases between them. CDR3 length: 13 residues. Written as DNA, the CDR3 is TGCAGTGCTAGAGAGGGCGGAAGCTACGAGCAGTACTTC. Translating gives CSAREGGSYEQYF.

This chain joins TRBV7-2 and TRBJ2-1; D remains ambiguous. The CDR3 covers 12 residues. V was pared by 3 bases and J by 7 bases, with 7 bases between. Germline V lookup: CDR1 SGHTA, CDR2 FQGNSA. In DNA, the CDR3 is TGTGCCAGCAGCTTTGGAAGGAATGAGCAGTTCTTC. Translation gives CASSFGRNEQFF.

This clonotype occurred a few times. V usage is TRBV5-1 and J usage is TRBJ2-7; the D gene could be TRBD1 or TRBD2 (6 bases each). Looked up from germline, CDR1 is SGHRS and CDR2 is YFSETQ. This CDR3 has 15 residues. Deletions cut 4 bases from V and 2 bases from J, with 16 bases between. For the CDR3, the DNA is TGCGCCAGCAGCCCGCTTGGGGGGCGAACCTACGAGCAGTACTTC. Its protein product is CASSPLGGRTYEQYF.